The clone carrying this T cell receptor (beta chain) was detected a few times. The CDR3 covers 15 residues. V gave up 6 bases and J gave up 4 bases; unmatched junction bases: 6. Each CDR3 protein gets one entry after TCRdb re-called the 5' RACE reads with MiXCR. The data show over 25,000 distinct CDR3 sequences, with over 7% seen just once and just under 30% held by the top ten. This entry comes from a study of CD8 T cells in ankylosing spondylitis. The source is a male donor with ankylosing spondylitis or in good health (not recorded which). The rearrangement uses TRBV12-3 or TRBV12-4 and TRBJ2-3, with 11 bases that match TRBD1. Sequenced material: blood. The CDR3 nucleotides are TGTGCCAGCAGACAAGGACAGGGGGCGGCAGATACGCAGTATTTT. This translates into CASRQGQGAADTQYF.